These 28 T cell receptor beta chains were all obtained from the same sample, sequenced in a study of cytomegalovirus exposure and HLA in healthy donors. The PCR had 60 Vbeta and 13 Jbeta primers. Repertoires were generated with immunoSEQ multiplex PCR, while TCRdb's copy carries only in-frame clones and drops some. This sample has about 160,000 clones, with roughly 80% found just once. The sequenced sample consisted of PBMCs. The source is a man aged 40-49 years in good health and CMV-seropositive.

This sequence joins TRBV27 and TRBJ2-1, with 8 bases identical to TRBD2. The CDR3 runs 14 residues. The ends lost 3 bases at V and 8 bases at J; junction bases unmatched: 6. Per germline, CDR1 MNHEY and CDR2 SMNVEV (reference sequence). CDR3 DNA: TGTGCCAGCAGTTTTACTAGCGGAAAGTATGAGCAGTTCTTC. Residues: CASSFTSGKYEQFF.

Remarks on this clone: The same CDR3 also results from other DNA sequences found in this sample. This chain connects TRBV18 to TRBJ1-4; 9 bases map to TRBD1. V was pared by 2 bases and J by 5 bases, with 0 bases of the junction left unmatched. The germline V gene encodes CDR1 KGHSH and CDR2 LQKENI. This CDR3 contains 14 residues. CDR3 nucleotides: TGTGCCAGCTCACCAGACAGGGGGAATGAAAAACTGTTTTTT. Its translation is CASSPDRGNEKLFF. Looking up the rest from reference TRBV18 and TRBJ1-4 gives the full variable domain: NAGVMQNPRHLVRRRGQEARLRCSPMKGHSHVYWYRQLPEEGLKFMVYLQKENIIDESGMPKERFSAEFPKEGPSILRIQQVVRGDSAAYFCASSPDRGNEKLFFGSGTQLSVL.

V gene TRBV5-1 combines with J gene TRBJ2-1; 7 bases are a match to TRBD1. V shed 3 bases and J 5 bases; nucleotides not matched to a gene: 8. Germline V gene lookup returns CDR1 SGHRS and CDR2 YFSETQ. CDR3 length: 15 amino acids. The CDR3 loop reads CASSSPGQDNNEQFF. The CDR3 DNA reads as TGCGCCAGCAGCTCCCCCGGACAGGATAACAATGAGCAGTTCTTC.

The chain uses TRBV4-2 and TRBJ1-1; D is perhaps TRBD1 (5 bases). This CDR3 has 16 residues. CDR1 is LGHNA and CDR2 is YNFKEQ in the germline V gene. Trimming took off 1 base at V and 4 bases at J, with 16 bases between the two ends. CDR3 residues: CASSQAGGEGRTEAFF. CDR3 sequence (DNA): TGTGCCAGCAGCCAAGCTGGAGGGGAAGGCCGCACTGAAGCTTTCTTT.

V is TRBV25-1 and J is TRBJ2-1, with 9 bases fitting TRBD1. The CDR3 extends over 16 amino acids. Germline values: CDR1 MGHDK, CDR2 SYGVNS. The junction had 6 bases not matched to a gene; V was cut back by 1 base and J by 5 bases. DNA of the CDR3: TGTGCCAGCAGTGAATTGCGGGACAGGGTGAACAATGAGCAGTTCTTC. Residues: CASSELRDRVNNEQFF.

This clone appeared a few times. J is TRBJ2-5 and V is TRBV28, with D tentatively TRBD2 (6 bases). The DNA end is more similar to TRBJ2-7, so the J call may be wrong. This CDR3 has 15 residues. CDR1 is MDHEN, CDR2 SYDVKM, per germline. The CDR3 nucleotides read TGTGCCAGCAGTACGCCCGGGACTGCCTCCTACGAGCAGTACTTC. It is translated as CASSTPGTASYEQYF.

The CDR3 protein is CATSRGTLTDTQYF. In DNA form, the CDR3 reads TGTGCCACCAGCAGGGGGACACTAACAGATACGCAGTATTTT. The genes are TRBV15 and TRBJ2-3, with a tentative D call TRBD1 (6 bases). Germline CDR1 reads LNHNV; CDR2 reads YYDKDF (reference sequence). V dropped 3 bases and J dropped 3 bases, with 10 bases sitting between them. This CDR3 spans 14 amino acids.

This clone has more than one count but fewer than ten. The CDR3 is CASSLNPGQAVERYF. The CDR3 bases are TGCGCCAGCAGCCTGAATCCGGGACAGGCCGTCGAACGGTACTTC. The chain has TRBV4-1 and TRBJ2-7; 8 nucleotides align to TRBD1. V gave up 4 bases and J gave up 12 bases; unmatched junction bases: 17. The CDR3 runs 15 residues. Germline lookup yields CDR1 MGHRA and CDR2 YSYEKL.

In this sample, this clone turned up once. The CDR3: CASSLGPRSMYEQYF. The DNA of the CDR3 is TGTGCCAGCAGCTTAGGCCCTAGGAGTATGTACGAGCAGTACTTC. The chain joins TRBV7-2 to TRBJ2-7; D not resolved. The CDR3 loop spans 15 amino acids. Trimming removed 1 base at V and 4 bases at J, with 14 bases between. The V gene's germline CDR1 is SGHTA and CDR2 FQGNSA.

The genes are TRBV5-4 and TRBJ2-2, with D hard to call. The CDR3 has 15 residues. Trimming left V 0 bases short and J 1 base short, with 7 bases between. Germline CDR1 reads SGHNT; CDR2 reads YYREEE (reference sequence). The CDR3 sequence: CASSLDSLNTGELFF. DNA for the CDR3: TGTGCCAGCAGCTTGGATAGTTTGAACACCGGGGAGCTGTTTTTT.

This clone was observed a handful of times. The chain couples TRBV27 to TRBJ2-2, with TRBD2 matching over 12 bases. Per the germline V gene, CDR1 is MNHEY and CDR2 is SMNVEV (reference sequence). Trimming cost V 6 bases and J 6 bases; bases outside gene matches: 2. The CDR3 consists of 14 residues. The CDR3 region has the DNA TGTGCCAGCAGGCTAGCGGGAGGGGCCGGGGAGCTGTTTTTT. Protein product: CASRLAGGAGELFF.

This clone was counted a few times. The chain's CDR3 is CAWSVFGGRGSPLHF. In DNA, the CDR3 is TGTGCCTGGAGTGTGTTCGGGGGGCGCGGGTCACCCCTCCACTTT. This chain connects TRBV30 to TRBJ1-6, with D possibly being TRBD1 (6 bases). This CDR3 has 15 amino acids. V was trimmed by 0 bases and J by 10 bases, leaving 16 bases between them. Germline assignment: CDR1 GTSNPN and CDR2 SVGIG (reference sequence).

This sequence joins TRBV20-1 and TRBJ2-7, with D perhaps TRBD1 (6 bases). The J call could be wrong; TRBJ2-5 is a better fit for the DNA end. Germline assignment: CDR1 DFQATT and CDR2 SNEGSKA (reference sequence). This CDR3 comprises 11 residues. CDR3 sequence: CSGGQQETQYF. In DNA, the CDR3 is TGCAGTGGAGGACAGCAAGAGACCCAGTACTTC.

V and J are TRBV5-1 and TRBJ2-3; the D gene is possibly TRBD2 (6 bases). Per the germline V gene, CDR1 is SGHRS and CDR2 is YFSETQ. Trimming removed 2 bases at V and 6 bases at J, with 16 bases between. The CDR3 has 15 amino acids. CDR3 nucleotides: TGCGCCAGCAGCTTATTAGCGGCCCCTTATGATACGCAGTATTTT. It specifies CASSLLAAPYDTQYF. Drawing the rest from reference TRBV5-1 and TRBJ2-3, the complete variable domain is KAGVTQTPRYLIKTRGQQVTLSCSPISGHRSVSWYQQTPGQGLQFLFEYFSETQRNKGNFPGRFSGRQFSNSRSEMNVSTLELGDSALYLCASSLLAAPYDTQYFGPGTRLTVL.

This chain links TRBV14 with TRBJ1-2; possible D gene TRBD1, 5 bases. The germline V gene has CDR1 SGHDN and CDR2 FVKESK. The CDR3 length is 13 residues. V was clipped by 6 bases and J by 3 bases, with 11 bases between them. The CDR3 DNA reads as TGTGCCAGCAGAGACGACAGAGACTATGGCTACACCTTC. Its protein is CASRDDRDYGYTF.

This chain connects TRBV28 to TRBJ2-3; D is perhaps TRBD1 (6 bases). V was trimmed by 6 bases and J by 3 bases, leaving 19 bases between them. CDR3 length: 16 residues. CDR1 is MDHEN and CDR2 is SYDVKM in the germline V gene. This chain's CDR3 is CASSPRVGAGTDTQYF. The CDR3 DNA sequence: TGTGCCAGCAGCCCCCGGGTGGGGGCAGGAACAGATACGCAGTATTTT.

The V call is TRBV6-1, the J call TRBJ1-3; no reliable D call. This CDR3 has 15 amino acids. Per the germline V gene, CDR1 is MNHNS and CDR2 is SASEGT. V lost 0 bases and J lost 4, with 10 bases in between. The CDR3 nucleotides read TGTGCCAGCAGTGAAGCAACGGTCACCGGAAACACCATATATTTT. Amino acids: CASSEATVTGNTIYF.

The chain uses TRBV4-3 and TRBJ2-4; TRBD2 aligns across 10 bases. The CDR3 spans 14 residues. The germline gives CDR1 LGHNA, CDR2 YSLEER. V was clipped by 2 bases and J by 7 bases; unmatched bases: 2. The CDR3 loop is CASSQTSGNNIQYF. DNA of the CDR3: TGCGCCAGCAGCCAAACTAGCGGGAATAACATTCAGTACTTC.

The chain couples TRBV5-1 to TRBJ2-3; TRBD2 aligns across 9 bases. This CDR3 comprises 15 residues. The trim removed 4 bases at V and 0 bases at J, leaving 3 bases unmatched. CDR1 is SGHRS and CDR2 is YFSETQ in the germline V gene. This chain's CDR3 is CASSGLALSTDTQYF. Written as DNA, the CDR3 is TGCGCCAGCAGCGGACTAGCGCTAAGCACAGATACGCAGTATTTT.

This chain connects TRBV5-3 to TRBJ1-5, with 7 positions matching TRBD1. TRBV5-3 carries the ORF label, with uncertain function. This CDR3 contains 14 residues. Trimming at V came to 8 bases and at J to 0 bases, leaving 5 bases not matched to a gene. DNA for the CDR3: TGTGCCAGTTACCAGGGGGTTAGCAATCAGCCCCAGCATTTT. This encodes CASYQGVSNQPQHF.

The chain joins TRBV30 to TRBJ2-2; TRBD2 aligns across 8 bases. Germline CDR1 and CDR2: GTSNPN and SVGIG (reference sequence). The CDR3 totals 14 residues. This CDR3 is CAYGLAVNTGELFF. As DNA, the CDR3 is TGTGCATATGGACTAGCCGTTAACACCGGGGAGCTGTTTTTT.

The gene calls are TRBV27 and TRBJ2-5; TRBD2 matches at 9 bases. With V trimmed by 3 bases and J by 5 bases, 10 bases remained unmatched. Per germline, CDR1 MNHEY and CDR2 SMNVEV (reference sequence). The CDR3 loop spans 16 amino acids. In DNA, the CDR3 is TGTGCCAGCAGTTTGTGGAGCGGGAGGCCGGGGGAGACCCAGTACTTC. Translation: CASSLWSGRPGETQYF.

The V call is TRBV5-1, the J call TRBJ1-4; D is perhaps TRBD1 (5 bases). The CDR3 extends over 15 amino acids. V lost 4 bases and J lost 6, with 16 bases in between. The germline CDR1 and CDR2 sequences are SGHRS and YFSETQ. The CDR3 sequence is CASSGGAPEDEKLFF. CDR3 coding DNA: TGCGCCAGCAGCGGAGGGGCACCTGAGGATGAAAAACTGTTTTTT.

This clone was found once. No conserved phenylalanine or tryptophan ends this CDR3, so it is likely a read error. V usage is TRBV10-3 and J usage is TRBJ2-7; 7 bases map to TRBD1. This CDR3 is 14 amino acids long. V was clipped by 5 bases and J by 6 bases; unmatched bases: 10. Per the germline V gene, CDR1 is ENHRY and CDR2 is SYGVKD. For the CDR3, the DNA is TGTGCCATCAGTAAGGACAGGTCCGGCGGCGAGCAGTACCTC. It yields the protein CAISKDRSGGEQYL.

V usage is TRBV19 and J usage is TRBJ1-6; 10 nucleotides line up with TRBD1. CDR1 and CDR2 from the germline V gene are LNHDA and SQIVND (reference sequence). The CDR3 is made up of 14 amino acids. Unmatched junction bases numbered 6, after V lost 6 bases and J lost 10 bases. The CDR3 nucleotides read TGTGCCAGTAGGGGGGGGACAGGGGCATCACCCCTCCACTTT. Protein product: CASRGGTGASPLHF.

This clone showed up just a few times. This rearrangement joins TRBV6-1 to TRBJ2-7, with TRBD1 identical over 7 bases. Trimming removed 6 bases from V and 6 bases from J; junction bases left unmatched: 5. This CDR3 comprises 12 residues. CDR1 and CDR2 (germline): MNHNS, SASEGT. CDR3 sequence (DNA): TGTGCCAGCAGAAGGGGGCCGGTCGAGCAGTACTTC. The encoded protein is CASRRGPVEQYF.

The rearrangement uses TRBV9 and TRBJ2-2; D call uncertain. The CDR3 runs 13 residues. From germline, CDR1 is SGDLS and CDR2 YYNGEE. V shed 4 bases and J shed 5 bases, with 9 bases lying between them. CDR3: CASSSPQTGELFF. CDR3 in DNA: TGTGCCAGCAGCTCCCCCCAAACCGGGGAGCTGTTTTTT.

The CDR3 region has the DNA TGTGCCAGTAGTATTCCGAGCACAGATACGCAGTATTTT. This sequence encodes CASSIPSTDTQYF. The rearrangement links TRBV19 to TRBJ2-3; the D is unclear. CDR3 length: 13 residues. Germline V gene lookup returns CDR1 LNHDA and CDR2 SQIVND (reference sequence). The V end lost 3 bases, the J end lost 0 bases, and 4 bases lay between the germline ends.